This record looks at one T cell receptor (beta chain) sequence and its context. The record originates from a study of blood T cell repertoires in COVID-19. Study-level background: Samples representing acute and convalescent COVID-19 were sourced from the United States, Italy and Spain. Sample material is recorded as cDNA or gDNA derived from T cells, B-cell-depleted T cells, or PBMCs.

The CDR3 sequence is 13 residues long. The germline CDR1 and CDR2 sequences are SGHDT and YYEEEE. V was pared by 4 bases and J by 4 bases, with 11 bases between. Methods used by the authors: For nucleated cells, counts were estimated from reference gene primer amplification. Sequenced by immunoSEQ multiplex PCR; TCRdb stores in-frame clones only, minus some. That table furnishes V, J and clone size, whereas the DNA furnished D and trimming. The sample contains 120,000 or so clones, roughly nine tenths of which appear only once. The sequencing sample was made of peripheral blood. This chain connects TRBV5-6 to TRBJ1-1; no clear D gene. This TCR was sampled from a man between 70 and 80 years old with active or convalescent COVID-19. The CDR3 is CASSRWEGTEAFF. CDR3 coding DNA: TGTGCCAGCAGCCGGTGGGAGGGCACTGAAGCTTTCTTT.